The entry below gives a single TCR beta chain sequence along with its context. This entry belongs to a study of technical replicates of blood from several donors. Only in-frame clones appear in the TCRdb table, and some are missing; sequencing was by immunoSEQ multiplex PCR. Of more than 65,000 clones listed, 85% to 95% are singletons. The CDR3 runs 13 residues. The germline CDR1 and CDR2 sequences are LNHDA and SQIVND (reference sequence). V lost 3 bases, J lost 10 bases, and 15 bases lay in between. Sequencing was performed on T cells isolated from PBMCs. The chain combines TRBV19 with TRBJ1-1; D unresolved. The receptor was derived from a human donor in good health. CDR3 bases: TGTGCCAGTAGTATCGACCAGATTGGAGGAGCTTTCTTT. Amino acid sequence: CASSIDQIGGAFF.